The 2 T cell receptor beta chains below come from one sample, sequenced in a study of blood T cell repertoires in COVID-19 (dated by TCRdb to 2020 to 2021). Preparation of the library involved the immunoSEQ multiplex PCR assay. TCRdb retrieved this table from immuneACCESS and kept in-frame rearrangements only. Not all clones are present; in checked studies, unresolved V genes account for under half, and no reason is known for the remainder. This sample comprises about 140,000 clones, around 90% of them detected only once. The biggest ten clones account for roughly 1.9% of the sample. Sequencing was done on a sample of peripheral blood. These receptors originate from a man between 65 and 80 years old with acute or convalescent COVID-19.

This chain uses TRBV19 with TRBJ1-1, with D perhaps matching TRBD1 (6 bases). The CDR3 extends over 14 amino acids. Per germline, CDR1 LNHDA and CDR2 SQIVND (reference sequence). Trimming cost V 3 bases and J 2 bases, with 10 bases left between them. The CDR3 bases are TGTGCCAGTAGTATGGGGGGGCCCAACACTGAAGCTTTCTTT. Amino acid sequence: CASSMGGPNTEAFF.

This chain joins TRBV11-2 and TRBJ2-7, with TRBD1 matching 8 bases. Germline V gene sequence: CDR1 SGHAT, CDR2 FQNNGV. CDR3 length equals 16 residues. The ends lost 5 bases at V and 2 bases at J; junction bases unmatched: 11. CDR3 region: CASSRSGQGSAYEQYF. The CDR3 DNA reads TGTGCCAGCAGCCGATCCGGACAGGGTTCGGCCTACGAGCAGTACTTC.